This T cell receptor beta chain was found in a study of early T cells in non-severe SARS-CoV-2 infection. A single record per CDR3 protein comes from TCRdb applying MiXCR to the 5' RACE reads. The table includes some 80,000 distinct CDR3 sequences, over 4% detected once. This clonotype has ten or more counts. The trim removed 3 bases at V and 3 bases at J, leaving 6 bases unmatched. The germline gives CDR1 SGHDT, CDR2 YYEEEE. The CDR3 is made up of 16 amino acids. This clonotype originated in an adult who was a healthcare worker with PCR-confirmed SARS-CoV-2 infection or an uninfected control (not recorded which). This chain connects TRBV5-6 to TRBJ1-4; 9 bases are shared with TRBD1. This sample comprised whole blood, obtained at baseline. The CDR3 bases are TGTGCCAGCAGCTGGGGACAGGGTTCATCTAATGAAAAACTGTTTTTT. Residues: CASSWGQGSSNEKLFF.